This TCR beta chain was documented in a study of T cells in Graves' hyperthyroidism and ophthalmopathy. Study in general: At initial diagnosis, before any treatment had begun, peripheral blood was obtained.

This clonotype was counted a few times. From RNA transcripts, TCR beta CDR3 regions were amplified. The HTBI primer set was used in a first-round RT-PCR of the TCR CDR3. TCRdb reanalysed the multiplex PCR reads using MiXCR and keeps one entry per CDR3 protein. This sample has around 530,000 distinct CDR3 sequences, with about a sixth found just once. V lost 0 bases to trimming and J lost 3 bases, with 9 bases between them. The CDR3 is 15 amino acids. Per germline, CDR1 LGHDT and CDR2 YNNKEL (reference sequence). This receptor was identified in a woman aged 18-30 years with Graves' ophthalmopathy. The chain recombines TRBV3-1 with TRBJ1-5; D ambiguous. The sample comprised blood. The CDR3 loop reads CASSQDTSPNQPQHF. CDR3 nucleotides: TGTGCCAGCAGCCAAGACACGTCTCCCAATCAGCCCCAGCATTTT. Combining the CDR3 with reference TRBV3-1 and TRBJ1-5 gives the whole variable domain DTAVSQTPKYLVTQMGNDKSIKCEQNLGHDTMYWYKQDSKKFLKIMFSYNNKELIINETVPNRFSPKSPDKAHLNLHINSLELGDSAVYFCASSQDTSPNQPQHFGDGTRLSIL.